These T cell receptor beta chains were read from a single sample in a study of T cell responses to AZD1222 COVID-19 vaccine. Profiled with immunoSEQ multiplex PCR; TCRdb holds only in-frame clones, not every one. The sample holds 150,000 to 200,000 clones, approximately 94% seen once. The source was peripheral blood, collected 28 days after the second AZD1222 dose. The source of these receptors is an adult who received the AZD1222 COVID-19 vaccine. Both conserved end residues are part of each CDR3. Fields, in order: V gene, clone size, D gene, J gene, CDR3 DNA, CDR3 protein. A D gene is named only where the DNA matches it firmly. Clone size is not always given. Where it is, it says once, few, many or a class for expanded clones.

>TRBV7-9|few|NA|TRBJ2-1
TGTGCCAGCAGCTTGGGTCTGGGGCAGTTCTTC
CASSLGLGQFF
>TRBV6-5|NA|TRBD2|TRBJ2-3
TGTGCCAGCAGTTACTCGACTAGCGGGACAGATACGCAGTATTTT
CASSYSTSGTDTQYF
>TRBV6-5|once|TRBD1|TRBJ2-7
TGTGCCAGCAGTAAACCGGGACAGGCTACCTACGAGCAGTACTTC
CASSKPGQATYEQYF
>TRBV21-1|NA|NA|TRBJ2-1
TGTGCCAGCAGCACTAGGTTGGCCCCAGCTAGCGGGAGCTCCGATGAGCAGTTCTTC
CASSTRLAPASGSSDEQFF
>TRBV13|NA|TRBD2|TRBJ2-5
TGTGCCAGCAGCTTATGGCAGCGGGGTTACCAAGAGACCCAGTACTTC
CASSLWQRGYQETQYF
>TRBV7-2|NA|TRBD1|TRBJ1-5
TGTGCCAGCAGCTTGGGACAGGGCAATCAGCCCCAGCATTTT
CASSLGQGNQPQHF
>TRBV6-5|NA|NA|TRBJ1-2
TGTGCCAGCAGTCAAACCATCTTCTATGGCTACACCTTC
CASSQTIFYGYTF
>TRBV7-9|NA|NA|TRBJ2-7
TGTGCCAGCAGCCCTGGGACTCGCTACGAGCAGTACTTC
CASSPGTRYEQYF
>TRBV19|NA|TRBD2|TRBJ2-2
TGTGCCAGTAGGACCGATGGGACTAGCCTTACCGGGGAGCTGTTTTTT
CASRTDGTSLTGELFF
>TRBV3-1/TRBV3-2|once|NA|TRBJ1-2
TGTGCCAGCAGGCTCCCCTGGGGGCGTACCTTC
CASRLPWGRTF
>TRBV7-2|once|NA|TRBJ1-1
TGTGCCAGCACCCCGGGGTTCAGCACTGAAGCTTTCTTT
CASTPGFSTEAFF
>TRBV19|NA|TRBD1|TRBJ2-1
TGTGCCAGTAGTCCCCGGACAGGGGGCGAAGCGAGAAGTCCGTATGAGCAGTTCTTC
CASSPRTGGEARSPYEQFF
>TRBV27|NA|TRBD2|TRBJ2-2
TGTGCCAGCAGTTTACGACCCCCGGGACTAGCGGACACCGGGGAGCTGTTTTTT
CASSLRPPGLADTGELFF
>TRBV11-2|NA|NA|TRBJ2-1
TGTGCCAGCAGCGCCGCAGGACGGGATGAGCAGTTCTTC
CASSAAGRDEQFF
>TRBV2|NA|NA|TRBJ1-2
TGTGCCAGCAGTGGGGTGGAGGCCGCAGGCTACACCTTC
CASSGVEAAGYTF
>TRBV4-1|NA|NA|TRBJ1-4
TGCGCCAGCAGCCAAGGTGCGCACATTGCAACTAATGAAAAACTGTTTTTT
CASSQGAHIATNEKLFF
>TRBV7-7|NA|TRBD2|TRBJ2-3
TGTGCCAGCAGCAAGGGACTAGCGGACACAGATACGCAGTATTTT
CASSKGLADTDTQYF
>TRBV11-2|NA|NA|TRBJ2-7
TGTGCCAGCAGCTTAGTCGGGGACAAAAAGTACTTC
CASSLVGDKKYF
>TRBV15|NA|NA|TRBJ1-3
TGTGCCACCAGCAGATCTCAAGAAACCTCTGGAAACACCATATATTTT
CATSRSQETSGNTIYF
>TRBV3-1/TRBV3-2|few|NA|TRBJ2-2
TGTGCCAGCAGCCCTCGACAGGGCGGGGGAAGAAACGGGGAGCTGTTTTTT
CASSPRQGGGRNGELFF
>TRBV7-9|NA|NA|TRBJ2-3
TGTGCCAGCAGCTCTTCGAGGATTAGCACAGATACGCAGTATTTT
CASSSSRISTDTQYF
>TRBV6-5|once|NA|TRBJ1-2
TGTGCCAGCAGTTACTCAGGAGGCAGCAACTATGGCTACATCTTC
CASSYSGGSNYGYIF
>TRBV4-3|NA|TRBD2|TRBJ2-3
TGCGCCAGCAGCCAAGGACTAGCGGGAACAGATACGCAGTATTTT
CASSQGLAGTDTQYF
>TRBV13|NA|TRBD1|TRBJ1-6
TGTGCCAGCAGCCCGGGACAGGGTAGTAATTCACCCCTCCACTTT
CASSPGQGSNSPLHF
>TRBV6-1|NA|NA|TRBJ2-7
TGTGCCAGCAGTGAACAGGGGAGGTACGAGCAGTACTTC
CASSEQGRYEQYF
>TRBV23-1|NA|NA|TRBJ1-4
TGCGCCAGCAGAACGGACCACGCAACTAATGAAAAACTGTTTTTT
CASRTDHATNEKLFF
>TRBV19|NA|NA|TRBJ1-2
TGTGCCAGTAGTATCCCTCGGACTCTTAACTATGGCTACACCTTC
CASSIPRTLNYGYTF
>TRBV2|once|NA|TRBJ2-1
TGTGCCAGCAGTGAAGAGGGATATCTGAAGCAGTTCTTC
CASSEEGYLKQFF
>TRBV7-8|NA|TRBD2|TRBJ2-1
TGTGCCAGCAGCTATCGACTAGCGCCTCTATTCAATGAGCAGTTCTTC
CASSYRLAPLFNEQFF
>TRBV12-5|once|NA|TRBJ1-1
TGTGCTAGTGGTTTGTGGAGGGGGGAGAACACTGAAGCTTTCTTT
CASGLWRGENTEAFF
>TRBV30|NA|NA|TRBJ1-2
TGTGCCTGGAAAGGGGCCCACTACACCTTC
CAWKGAHYTF
>TRBV30|NA|NA|TRBJ1-2
TGTGCCTGGAGTGTACTCGGGGGGCGAGGGGGCTACACCTTC
CAWSVLGGRGGYTF
>TRBV3-1/TRBV3-2|NA|TRBD2|TRBJ2-3
TGTGCCAGCACGACTAGCGGGAGCGGCAACACAGATACGCAGTATTTT
CASTTSGSGNTDTQYF
>TRBV30|NA|NA|TRBJ2-7
TGTGCCTGGAGCCCTTCTTCTCCTTACGAGCAGTACTTC
CAWSPSSPYEQYF
>TRBV4-1|NA|NA|TRBJ2-3
TGCGCCAGCAGCCAAGATATCGTCCGGGCACTCACAGATACGCAGTATTTT
CASSQDIVRALTDTQYF
>TRBV19|NA|NA|TRBJ1-2
TGTGCCAGTAGGCCTGTAGCCACCTATGGCTACACCTTC
CASRPVATYGYTF
>TRBV18|NA|NA|TRBJ2-5
TGTGCCAGCTCACCAGGCAGGGGAGGAGAGACCCAGTACTTC
CASSPGRGGETQYF
>TRBV7-9|few|NA|TRBJ2-7
TGTGCCAGCAGCTCAGGGTTATACGAGCAGTACTTC
CASSSGLYEQYF
>TRBV19|NA|NA|TRBJ1-5
TGTGCCAGTAATTCGTTTACCGGGGGGGGGTATCAGCCCCAGCATTTT
CASNSFTGGGYQPQHF
>TRBV19|NA|NA|TRBJ2-5
TGTGCCAGTAAGCAGAAAGAGACCCAGTACTTC
CASKQKETQYF
>TRBV4-2|few|TRBD1|TRBJ2-1
TGTGCCAGCAGCCAAGATGCGGGACAGGGCTTCTTCAATGAGCAGTTCTTC
CASSQDAGQGFFNEQFF
>TRBV2|once|NA|TRBJ2-1
TGTGCCAGCAGTGATGGGGTTTTCGGGGAGCAGTTCTTC
CASSDGVFGEQFF
>TRBV4-3|NA|NA|TRBJ1-3
TGCGCCACCCAGACAGCGAAGGAAGGAAACACCATATATTTT
CATQTAKEGNTIYF
>TRBV5-1|NA|NA|TRBJ1-5
TGCGCCAGCAGCTTGGGACCCAACAAGGAGGATCAGCCCCAGCATTTT
CASSLGPNKEDQPQHF
>TRBV5-1|NA|NA|TRBJ1-1
TGCGCCAGCAGCTTAGAGGGAGTTCCTGAAGCTTTCTTT
CASSLEGVPEAFF
>TRBV29-1|NA|NA|TRBJ2-7
TGCAGCGTTGAAGGCGAAGGGACCAACTACTACGAGCAGTACTTC
CSVEGEGTNYYEQYF
>TRBV6-6|NA|TRBD1|TRBJ2-3
TGTGCCAGCAGCGACAGGGGGCGAACAGATACGCAGTATTTT
CASSDRGRTDTQYF
>TRBV7-2|NA|NA|TRBJ2-2
TGTGCCAGCAGCCTCGAGTCCCGGACATCCGGGGAGCTGTTTTTT
CASSLESRTSGELFF
>TRBV10-3|NA|TRBD2|TRBJ2-1
TGTGCCATCAGTCAAAGCGGGAGGGCCGAAAATGAGCAGTTCTTC
CAISQSGRAENEQFF
>TRBV30|NA|NA|TRBJ1-1
TGTGCCTGGAGTGCTACAGGCCATGAAGCTTTCTTT
CAWSATGHEAFF
>TRBV5-4|once|TRBD2|TRBJ2-2
TGTGCCAGCAGCTTGTCTCTAGCGGCCAACACCGGGGAGCTGTTTTTT
CASSLSLAANTGELFF
>TRBV28|once|TRBD2|TRBJ2-3
TGTGCCAGCAGTTTAACTAGCGGGAGGGACACAGATACGCAGTATTTT
CASSLTSGRDTDTQYF
>TRBV27|NA|NA|TRBJ2-7
TGTGCCAGCAGTTTACGTGTTCAGTCCTACGAGCAGTACTTC
CASSLRVQSYEQYF
>TRBV30|once|NA|TRBJ2-2
TGTGCCTGGAATGGCGCTGTCGGGGAGCTGTTTTTT
CAWNGAVGELFF
>TRBV5-1|NA|TRBD2|TRBJ2-5
TGCGCCAGCAGCTTGGCGCGGGGGGAGACCCAGTACTTC
CASSLARGETQYF
>TRBV13|NA|NA|TRBJ2-7
TGTGCCAGCAGCCCTACCTCACGGGACGTAACCTACGAGCAGTACTTC
CASSPTSRDVTYEQYF
>TRBV27|NA|TRBD2|TRBJ2-7
TGTGCCAGCAGTTTAGCGGGAGGAGGCTACGAGCAGTACTTC
CASSLAGGGYEQYF
>TRBV27|NA|TRBD2|TRBJ2-1
TGTGCCAGCAGTTCTAGCGGGAGGGACTACAATGAGCAGTTCTTC
CASSSSGRDYNEQFF
>TRBV4-1|NA|TRBD2|TRBJ2-7
TGCGCCAGCAGCCACTACTATGAGCGGGAGAGGGTGCAGTACTTC
CASSHYYERERVQYF
>TRBV30|NA|NA|TRBJ2-7
TGTGCCTGGAGGGGGAAGGGATGGAACGAGCAGTACTTC
CAWRGKGWNEQYF